The rows below give T cell receptor beta chains drawn from one sample of a study of PD-1 blockade in classical Hodgkin lymphoma. Profiled with immunoSEQ multiplex PCR; TCRdb holds only in-frame clones, not every one. The table includes 15,000 to 20,000 clones, around 86% detected once. The specimen comprised peripheral blood mononuclear cells (PBMCs), sampled at baseline. The source is a human donor with classical Hodgkin lymphoma. Both conserved end residues are part of each CDR3. The order of the fields is J gene, D gene, CDR3 length, clone size, V gene, CDR3 protein, CDR3 DNA. A D gene is named only where the DNA matches it firmly. Some rows have no size entry. The others give once, few or many, or a class for an expanded clone.

J: TRBJ2-1; D: NA; length: 17; size: NA; V: TRBV18; CDR3: CASSPPRQVSSYNEQFF; DNA: TGTGCCAGCTCACCACCGAGACAGGTCAGCTCCTACAATGAGCAGTTCTTC
J: TRBJ1-4; D: NA; length: 14; size: NA; V: TRBV5-1; CDR3: CASSLQGNHEKLFF; DNA: TGCGCCAGCAGCTTGCAGGGTAATCACGAAAAACTGTTTTTT
J: TRBJ1-2; D: NA; length: 12; size: few; V: TRBV19; CDR3: CASSKREEGYTF; DNA: TGTGCCAGTAGTAAGAGGGAGGAGGGCTACACCTTC
J: TRBJ2-3; D: NA; length: 15; size: NA; V: TRBV23-1; CDR3: CASSQSRSSTDTQYF; DNA: TGCGCCAGCAGTCAGAGCCGCTCGAGCACAGATACGCAGTATTTT
J: TRBJ1-2; D: TRBD1; length: 17; size: NA; V: TRBV6-1; CDR3: CASSETGGAASNYGYTF; DNA: TGTGCCAGCAGTGAGACAGGGGGCGCGGCCTCTAACTATGGCTACACCTTC
J: TRBJ2-1; D: TRBD2; length: 16; size: large; V: TRBV2; CDR3: CASSASSGGFYNEQFF; DNA: TGTGCCAGCAGTGCCTCTAGCGGGGGCTTCTACAATGAGCAGTTCTTC
J: TRBJ2-7; D: TRBD1; length: 15; size: NA; V: TRBV7-8; CDR3: CASSHGQGPIGEQYF; DNA: TGTGCCAGCAGCCACGGACAGGGCCCGATAGGGGAGCAGTACTTC
J: TRBJ2-1; D: TRBD2; length: 16; size: few; V: TRBV4-2; CDR3: CASSQAGLAGNNEQFF; DNA: TGTGCCAGCAGCCAAGCCGGACTAGCGGGAAACAATGAGCAGTTCTTC
J: TRBJ1-3; D: NA; length: 16; size: NA; V: TRBV11-2; CDR3: CASSLYPSHSGNTIYF; DNA: TGTGCCAGCAGCTTATACCCCAGTCACTCTGGAAACACCATATATTTT
J: TRBJ2-1; D: TRBD2; length: 19; size: NA; V: TRBV11-3; CDR3: CASSLADTTSGGVYNEQFF; DNA: TGTGCCAGCAGCTTAGCTGATACGACTAGCGGGGGGGTCTACAATGAGCAGTTCTTC
J: TRBJ2-1; D: NA; length: 13; size: few; V: TRBV13; CDR3: CASSLGEGNEQFF; DNA: TGTGCCAGCAGCTTAGGGGAGGGCAATGAGCAGTTCTTC
J: TRBJ1-4; D: NA; length: 17; size: NA; V: TRBV19; CDR3: CASSPPLRTAVNEKLFF; DNA: TGTGCCAGTAGTCCGCCGCTCCGGACAGCCGTGAATGAAAAACTGTTTTTT
J: TRBJ1-1; D: NA; length: 15; size: NA; V: TRBV18; CDR3: CASSLETDPNTEAFF; DNA: TGTGCCAGCTCCCTTGAGACAGACCCGAACACTGAAGCTTTCTTT
J: TRBJ1-4; D: NA; length: 13; size: NA; V: TRBV30; CDR3: CAGTRGADEKLFF; DNA: TGTGCCGGAACGAGGGGCGCAGACGAAAAACTGTTTTTT
J: TRBJ1-4; D: NA; length: 13; size: NA; V: TRBV7-2; CDR3: CASSLGGSEKLFF; DNA: TGTGCCAGCAGCTTAGGGGGGTCTGAAAAACTGTTTTTT
J: TRBJ2-2; D: NA; length: 16; size: NA; V: TRBV14; CDR3: CASSKPSGQNTGELFF; DNA: TGTGCCAGCAGCAAACCGAGCGGCCAGAACACCGGGGAGCTGTTTTTT
J: TRBJ2-2; D: NA; length: 16; size: NA; V: TRBV28; CDR3: CASSQPGVANTGELFF; DNA: TGTGCCAGCAGTCAGCCCGGGGTTGCGAACACCGGGGAGCTGTTTTTT
J: TRBJ2-5; D: TRBD2; length: 15; size: NA; V: TRBV7-2; CDR3: CASSLTSGAQETQYF; DNA: TGTGCCAGCAGCCTGACTAGCGGGGCCCAAGAGACCCAGTACTTC